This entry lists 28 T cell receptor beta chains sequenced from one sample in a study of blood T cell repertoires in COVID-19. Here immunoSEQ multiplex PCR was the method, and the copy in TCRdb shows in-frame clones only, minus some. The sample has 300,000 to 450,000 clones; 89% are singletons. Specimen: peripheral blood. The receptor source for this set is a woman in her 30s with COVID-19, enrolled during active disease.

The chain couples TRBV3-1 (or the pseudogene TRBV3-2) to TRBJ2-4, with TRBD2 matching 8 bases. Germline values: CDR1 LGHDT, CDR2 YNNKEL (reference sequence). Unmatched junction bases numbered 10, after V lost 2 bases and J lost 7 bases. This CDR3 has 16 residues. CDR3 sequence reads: CASSQHGLARSNIQYF. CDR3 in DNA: TGTGCCAGCAGCCAACACGGACTAGCTCGGAGTAACATTCAGTACTTC.

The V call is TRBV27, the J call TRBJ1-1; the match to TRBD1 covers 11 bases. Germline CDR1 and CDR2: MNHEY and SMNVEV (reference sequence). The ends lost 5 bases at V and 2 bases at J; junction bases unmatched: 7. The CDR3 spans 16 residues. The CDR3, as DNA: TGTGCCAGCAGTCAGGGACAGGGGGGAGGAAACACTGAAGCTTTCTTT. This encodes CASSQGQGGGNTEAFF.

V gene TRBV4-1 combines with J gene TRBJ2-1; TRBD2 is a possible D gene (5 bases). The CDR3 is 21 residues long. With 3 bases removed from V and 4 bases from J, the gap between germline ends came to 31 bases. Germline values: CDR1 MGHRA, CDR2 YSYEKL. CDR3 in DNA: TGCGCCAGCAGCCATGAGCTCAGGTTCTATCGCCCCACTAGTAGGTACAATGAGCAGTTCTTC. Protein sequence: CASSHELRFYRPTSRYNEQFF.

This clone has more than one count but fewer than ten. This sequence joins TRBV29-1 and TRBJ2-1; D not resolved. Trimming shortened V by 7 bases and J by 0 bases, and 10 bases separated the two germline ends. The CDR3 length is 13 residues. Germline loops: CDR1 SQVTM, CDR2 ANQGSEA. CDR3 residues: CSGVPSSYNEQFF. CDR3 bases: TGCAGCGGTGTGCCGAGCTCCTACAATGAGCAGTTCTTC.

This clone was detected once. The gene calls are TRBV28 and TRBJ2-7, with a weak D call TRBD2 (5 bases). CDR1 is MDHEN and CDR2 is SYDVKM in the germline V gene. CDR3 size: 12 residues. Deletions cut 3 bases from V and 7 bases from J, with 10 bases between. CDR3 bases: TGTGCCAGCAGTTTGAGGGTACAAGAGCAGTACTTC. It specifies CASSLRVQEQYF.

The CDR3 loop is CASSYSRGIIGEGRNEQFF. DNA for the CDR3: TGTGCCAGCAGTTACTCGAGGGGGATCATAGGGGAGGGCCGCAATGAGCAGTTCTTC. The chain uses TRBV6-2 or TRBV6-3 and TRBJ2-1; tentative D call: TRBD2 (7 bases). The length of the CDR3 is 19 residues. Deletions cut 0 bases from V and 6 bases from J, with 24 bases between. Looked up from germline, CDR1 is MNHEY and CDR2 is SVGEGT.

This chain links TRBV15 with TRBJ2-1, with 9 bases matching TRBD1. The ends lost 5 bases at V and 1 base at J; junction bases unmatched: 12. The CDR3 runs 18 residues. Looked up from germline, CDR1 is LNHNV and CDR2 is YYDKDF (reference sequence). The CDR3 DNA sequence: TGTGCCACCAGCGGGATTTTTTATGGACAGGGGTCCTACAATGAGCAGTTCTTC. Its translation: CATSGIFYGQGSYNEQFF.

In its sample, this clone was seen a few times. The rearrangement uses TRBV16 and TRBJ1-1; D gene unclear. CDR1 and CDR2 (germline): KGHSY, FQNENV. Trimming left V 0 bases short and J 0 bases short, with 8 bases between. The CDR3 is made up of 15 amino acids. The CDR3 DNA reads TGTGCCAGCAGCCAATCCAGATGGCTGAACACTGAAGCTTTCTTT. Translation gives CASSQSRWLNTEAFF.

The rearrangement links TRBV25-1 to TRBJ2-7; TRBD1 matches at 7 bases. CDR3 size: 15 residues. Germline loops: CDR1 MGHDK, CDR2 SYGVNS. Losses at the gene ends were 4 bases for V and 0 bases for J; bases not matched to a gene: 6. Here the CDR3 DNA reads TGTGCCAGCAGTGCGACAGGGCTAAGCTCCTACGAGCAGTACTTC. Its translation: CASSATGLSSYEQYF.

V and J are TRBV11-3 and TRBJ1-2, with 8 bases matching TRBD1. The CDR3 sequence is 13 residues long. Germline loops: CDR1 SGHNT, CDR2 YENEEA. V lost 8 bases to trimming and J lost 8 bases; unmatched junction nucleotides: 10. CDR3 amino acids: CASGYQGAKGYTF. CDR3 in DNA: TGTGCCAGCGGGTACCAGGGGGCGAAGGGCTACACCTTC.

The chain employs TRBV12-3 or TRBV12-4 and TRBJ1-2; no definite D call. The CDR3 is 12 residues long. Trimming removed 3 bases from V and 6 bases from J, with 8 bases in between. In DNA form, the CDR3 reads TGTGCCAGCAGTTTCGTATCTGATGGCTACACCTTC. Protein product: CASSFVSDGYTF.

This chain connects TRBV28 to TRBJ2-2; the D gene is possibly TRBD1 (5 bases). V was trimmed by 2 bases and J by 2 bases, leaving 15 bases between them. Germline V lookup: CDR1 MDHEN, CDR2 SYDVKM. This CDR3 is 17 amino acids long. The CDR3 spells CASSLGAETVNTGELFF. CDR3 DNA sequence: TGTGCCAGCAGTTTAGGGGCGGAGACAGTAAACACCGGGGAGCTGTTTTTT.

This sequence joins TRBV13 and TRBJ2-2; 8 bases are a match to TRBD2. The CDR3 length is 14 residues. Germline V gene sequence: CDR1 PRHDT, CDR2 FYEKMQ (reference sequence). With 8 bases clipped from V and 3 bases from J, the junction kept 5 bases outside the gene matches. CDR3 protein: CASRGGEHTGELFF. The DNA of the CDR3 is TGTGCCAGCCGGGGGGGAGAGCACACCGGGGAGCTGTTTTTT.

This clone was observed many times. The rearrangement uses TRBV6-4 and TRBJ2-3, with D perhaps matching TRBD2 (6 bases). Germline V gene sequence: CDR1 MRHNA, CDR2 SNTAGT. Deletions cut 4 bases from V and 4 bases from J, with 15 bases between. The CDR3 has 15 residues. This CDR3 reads CASSGAGSGADTQYF. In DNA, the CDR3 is TGTGCCAGCAGTGGTGCGGGAAGCGGCGCAGATACGCAGTATTTT.

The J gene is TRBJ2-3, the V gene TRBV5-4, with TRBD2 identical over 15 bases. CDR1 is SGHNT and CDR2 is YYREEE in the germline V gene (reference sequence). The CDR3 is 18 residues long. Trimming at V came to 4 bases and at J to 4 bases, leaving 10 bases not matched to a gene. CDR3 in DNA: TGTGCCAGCAGCCCCGGGGGACTAGCGGGGGGAGGGTCAGATACGCAGTATTTT. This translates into CASSPGGLAGGGSDTQYF.

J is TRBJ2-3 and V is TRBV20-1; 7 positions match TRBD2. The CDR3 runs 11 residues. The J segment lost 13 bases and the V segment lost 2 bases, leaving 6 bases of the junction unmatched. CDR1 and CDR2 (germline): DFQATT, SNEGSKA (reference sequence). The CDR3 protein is CSARPSGLEYF. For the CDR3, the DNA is TGCAGTGCTAGACCTAGCGGTTTGGAGTATTTT.

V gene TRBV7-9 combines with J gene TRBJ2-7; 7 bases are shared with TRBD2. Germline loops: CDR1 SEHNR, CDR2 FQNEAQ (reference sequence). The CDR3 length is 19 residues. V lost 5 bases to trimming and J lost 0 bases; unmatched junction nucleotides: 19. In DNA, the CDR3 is TGTGCCAGCAGCCATGATAGCGGGCTACACGTTAGGGACTCCTACGAGCAGTACGTC. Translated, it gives CASSHDSGLHVRDSYEQYV.

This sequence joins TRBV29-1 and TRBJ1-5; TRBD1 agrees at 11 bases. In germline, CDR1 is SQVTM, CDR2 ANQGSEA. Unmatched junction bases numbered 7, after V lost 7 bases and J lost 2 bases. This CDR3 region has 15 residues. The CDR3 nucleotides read TGCAGCGCGAGGGAGGGACAGGGGGGCAATCAGCCCCAGCATTTT. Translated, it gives CSAREGQGGNQPQHF.

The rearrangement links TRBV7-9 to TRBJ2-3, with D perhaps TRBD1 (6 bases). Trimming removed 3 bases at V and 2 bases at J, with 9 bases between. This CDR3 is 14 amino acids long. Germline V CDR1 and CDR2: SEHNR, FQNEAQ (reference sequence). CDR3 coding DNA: TGTGCCAGCAGCTTGACAGGATACACAGATACGCAGTATTTT. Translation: CASSLTGYTDTQYF. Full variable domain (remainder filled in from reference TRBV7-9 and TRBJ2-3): DTGVSQNPRHKITKRGQNVTFRCDPISEHNRLYWYRQTLGQGPEFLTYFQNEAQLEKSRLLSDRFSAERPKGSFSTLEIQRTEQGDSAMYLCASSLTGYTDTQYFGPGTRLTVL.

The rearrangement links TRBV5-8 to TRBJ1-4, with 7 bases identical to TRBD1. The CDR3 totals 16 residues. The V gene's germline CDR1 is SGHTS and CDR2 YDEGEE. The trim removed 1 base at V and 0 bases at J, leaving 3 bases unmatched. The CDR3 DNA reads TGTGCCAGCAGCTTGTACCAGGGGGCAACTAATGAAAAACTGTTTTTT. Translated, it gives CASSLYQGATNEKLFF.

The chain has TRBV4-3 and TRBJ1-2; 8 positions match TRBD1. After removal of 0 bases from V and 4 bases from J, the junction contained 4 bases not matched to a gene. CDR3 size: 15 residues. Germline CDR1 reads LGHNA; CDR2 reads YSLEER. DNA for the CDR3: TGCGCCAGCAGCCAAGACAGGGGGCTCCTCTATGGCTACACCTTC. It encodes CASSQDRGLLYGYTF.

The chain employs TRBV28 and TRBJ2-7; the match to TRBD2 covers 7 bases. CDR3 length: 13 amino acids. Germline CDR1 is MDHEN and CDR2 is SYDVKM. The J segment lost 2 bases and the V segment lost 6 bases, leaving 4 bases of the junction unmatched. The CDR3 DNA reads TGTGCCAGCAGGCCCCGGGGGGCCTACGAGCAGTACGTC. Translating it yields CASRPRGAYEQYV.

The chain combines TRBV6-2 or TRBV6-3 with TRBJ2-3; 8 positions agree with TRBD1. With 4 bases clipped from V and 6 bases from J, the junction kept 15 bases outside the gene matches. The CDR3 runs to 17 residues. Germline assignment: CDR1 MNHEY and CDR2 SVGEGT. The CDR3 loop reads CASSLTVTGEDLDTQYF. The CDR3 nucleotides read TGTGCCAGCAGTTTAACCGTGACAGGGGAGGATCTGGATACGCAGTATTTT.

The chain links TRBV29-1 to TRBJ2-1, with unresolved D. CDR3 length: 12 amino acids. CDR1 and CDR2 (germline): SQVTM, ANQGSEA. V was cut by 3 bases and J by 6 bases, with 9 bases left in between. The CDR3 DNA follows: TGCAGCGTTGAGGCTAGTTCCAATGAGCAGTTCTTC. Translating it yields CSVEASSNEQFF.

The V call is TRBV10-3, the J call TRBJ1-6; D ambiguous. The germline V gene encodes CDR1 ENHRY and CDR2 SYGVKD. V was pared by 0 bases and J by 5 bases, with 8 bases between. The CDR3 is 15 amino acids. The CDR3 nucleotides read TGTGCCATCAGTGAGTCCGGGTTCCATAATTCACCCCTCCACTTT. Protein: CAISESGFHNSPLHF.

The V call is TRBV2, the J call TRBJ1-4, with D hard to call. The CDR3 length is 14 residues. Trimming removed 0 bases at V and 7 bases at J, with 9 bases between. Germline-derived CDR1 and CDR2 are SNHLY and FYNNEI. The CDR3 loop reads CASSEAVPGEKLFF. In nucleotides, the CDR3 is TGTGCCAGCAGTGAAGCCGTACCGGGTGAAAAACTGTTTTTT.

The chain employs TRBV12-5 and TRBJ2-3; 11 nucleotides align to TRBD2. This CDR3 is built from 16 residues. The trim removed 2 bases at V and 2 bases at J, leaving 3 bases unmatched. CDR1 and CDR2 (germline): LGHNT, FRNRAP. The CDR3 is CASGLLAGGATDTQYF. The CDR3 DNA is TGTGCTAGTGGTTTGCTAGCGGGAGGAGCCACAGATACGCAGTATTTT.

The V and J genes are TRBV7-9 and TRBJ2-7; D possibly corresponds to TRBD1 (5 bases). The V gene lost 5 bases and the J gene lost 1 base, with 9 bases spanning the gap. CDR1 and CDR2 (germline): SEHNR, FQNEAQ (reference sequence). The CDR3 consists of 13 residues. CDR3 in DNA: TGTGCCAGCAGCACAGACAGATCCTACGAGCAGTACGTC. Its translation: CASSTDRSYEQYV.